This is a list of T cell receptor beta chains from one sample in a study of monozygotic twins with inflammatory bowel disease. TCRdb reprocessed the 5' RACE reads and stores each CDR3 protein as one record, lacking DNA. The listing records approximately 150,000 distinct CDR3 sequences. The sequenced sample was blood. The receptor source for this set is a human donor with ulcerative colitis or Crohn's disease, or a healthy co-twin of an affected twin (not recorded which). Each CDR3 is given with its conserved first and last residue.

V gene,J gene,CDR3 protein
TRBV9,TRBJ2-7,CASSVQASGVYEQYF
TRBV12-3/TRBV12-4,TRBJ1-5,CASSLGGTPQPQHF
TRBV7-9,TRBJ2-5,CASSWGGRETQYF
TRBV6-1,TRBJ1-5,CASSEVAGGAYSNQPQHF
TRBV7-2,TRBJ2-5,CASSSTGLAVQETQYF
TRBV6-2/TRBV6-3,TRBJ2-7,CASSREAGYSSYEQYF
TRBV6-4,TRBJ2-1,CASSDGLAGGTRSYNEQFF
TRBV14,TRBJ1-1,CASSQDRTGHLRNTEAFF
TRBV5-1,TRBJ1-1,CASSLGMGNTEAFF
TRBV20-1,TRBJ2-3,CSARDLVGSTSTDTQYF
TRBV24-1,TRBJ2-1,CATSVSGDSYNEQFF
TRBV5-1,TRBJ2-1,CASSLRTSGGAGNEQFF
TRBV3-1,TRBJ2-1,CASSQSTSGVSEQFF
TRBV20-1,TRBJ2-3,CSARGRGWVDTQYF
TRBV4-1,TRBJ2-7,CASSRSGRSDLSYEQYF
TRBV3-1,TRBJ1-4,CASSPKRDRPEEKLFF
TRBV28,TRBJ1-5,CASRPSGTHYSNQPQHF
TRBV6-5,TRBJ1-5,CASSFGPGPNQPQHF
TRBV30,TRBJ1-1,CAWSLTWNTEAFF
TRBV7-2,TRBJ2-7,CASSVPGQGSPLYEQYF
TRBV6-5,TRBJ1-4,CASSYGSGLNEKLFF
TRBV28,TRBJ2-1,CASGQTLRDSEQFF
TRBV5-4,TRBJ2-1,CASSLGSGARDEQFF
TRBV20-1,TRBJ2-7,CSASSGLIYEQYF
TRBV4-1,TRBJ2-2,CASSQDPGTGINTGELFF
TRBV6-4,TRBJ1-4,CASIPGEALVKYNEKLFF
TRBV10-2,TRBJ2-7,CASRRDSYEQYF
TRBV11-2,TRBJ1-1,CASSLGKGVTFF